Below, 8 T cell receptor beta chains from the same sample are listed, as sequenced in a study of T cell repertoires in cytomegalovirus infection. Each CDR3 protein gets one entry after TCRdb re-called the reads with MiXCR. The sample yields about 130,000 distinct CDR3 sequences, 25% to 35% seen once. Their target antigens are unknown. Sample: CD8+ T cells from cultured PBMCs, taken from culture after CMV antigen stimulation. The receptors derive from a human donor in good health (CMV status not recorded). Some clones in this sample may be carry-over from other donors' samples.

This clonotype showed up many times. In DNA, the CDR3 is TGTGCCAGCAGTTTTCCCCTTGTAGGGGGCGGGTATGGCAATCAGCCCCAGCATTTT. It codes for CASSFPLVGGGYGNQPQHF. V is TRBV28 and J is TRBJ1-5, with 7 bases lining up with TRBD1. V shed 3 bases, J shed 2 bases, and the junction held 16 bases outside the gene matches. The CDR3 contains 19 residues. Germline CDR1 is MDHEN and CDR2 is SYDVKM.

The rearrangement joins TRBV2 to TRBJ2-7; the D gene could be TRBD1 or TRBD2 (5 bases each). V was cut by 4 bases and J by 2 bases, with 15 bases left in between. The CDR3 sequence is 15 residues long. Per the germline V gene, CDR1 is SNHLY and CDR2 is FYNNEI. CDR3 sequence: CASSGPGRYPYEQYF. CDR3 DNA sequence: TGTGCCAGCAGTGGACCGGGACGGTACCCCTACGAGCAGTACTTC.

This rearrangement joins TRBV5-1 to TRBJ2-5; D tentatively fits TRBD1 or TRBD2 (5 bases each). The CDR3 is 15 amino acids. Deletions cut 0 bases from V and 2 bases from J, with 11 bases between. The germline V gene encodes CDR1 SGHRS and CDR2 YFSETQ. The DNA for the CDR3 is TGCGCCAGCAGCTTGGATGGGACGACGCAAGAGACCCAGTACTTC. Translation: CASSLDGTTQETQYF.

V is TRBV5-6 and J is TRBJ2-5, with TRBD1 identical over 8 bases. Per germline, CDR1 SGHDT and CDR2 YYEEEE. Unmatched junction bases numbered 11, after V lost 4 bases and J lost 3 bases. The CDR3 is 16 amino acids. The DNA of the CDR3 is TGTGCCAGCAGCCTAGGGACAGGCCTAGCTAAAGAGACCCAGTACTTC. This sequence encodes CASSLGTGLAKETQYF.

The chain uses TRBV11-1 and TRBJ2-1, with D perhaps matching TRBD2 (6 bases). CDR1 and CDR2 (germline): SGHAT, FQDESV (reference sequence). Trimming stripped 6 bases from V and 0 bases from J, with 12 bases between. The CDR3 has 15 residues. The CDR3 DNA sequence: TGTGCCAGCAGGGTAGCGGCTAGCTCCTACAATGAGCAGTTCTTC. This gives the protein CASRVAASSYNEQFF.

The chain combines TRBV19 with TRBJ1-5; no clear D gene. The ends were cut back, 6 bases at V and 6 bases at J, with 9 bases in the middle. Germline lookup yields CDR1 LNHDA and CDR2 SQIVND (reference sequence). This CDR3 contains 12 residues. CDR3 bases: TGTGCCAGTAGCAGACAAAGTCAGCCCCAGCATTTT. It encodes CASSRQSQPQHF. The variable domain in full, with the rest retrieved from reference TRBV19 and TRBJ1-5, is DGGITQSPKYLFRKEGQNVTLSCEQNLNHDAMYWYRQDPGQGLRLIYYSQIVNDFQKGDIAEGYSVSREKKESFPLTVTSAQKNPTAFYLCASSRQSQPQHFGDGTRLSIL.

This clonotype has a handful of counts. The chain has TRBV12-3 or TRBV12-4 and TRBJ2-5; D might be TRBD1 (6 bases). This CDR3 region has 14 residues. V shed 5 bases and J shed 2 bases, with 12 bases lying between them. The DNA of the CDR3 is TGTGCCAGCAGTCCGCCAGGGGTACAAGAGACCCAGTACTTC. Its protein product is CASSPPGVQETQYF.

V usage is TRBV11-2 and J usage is TRBJ2-1; D is uncertain. V shed 5 bases and J shed 2 bases, with 10 bases lying between them. Germline values: CDR1 SGHAT, CDR2 FQNNGV. CDR3 length equals 14 residues. The CDR3 nucleotides read TGTGCCAGCAGCGCCCCCAACGCCTACAATGAGCAGTTCTTC. This translates into CASSAPNAYNEQFF.